This is a list of T cell receptor beta chains from one sample in a study of regulatory T cells in long-lasting Graves disease. MiXCR, run by TCRdb on the multiplex PCR reads, gives a single entry per CDR3 protein. The sample has 450,000 to 700,000 distinct CDR3 sequences, approximately 12% seen once. These same records also appear under a second study, on T cells in Graves' hyperthyroidism and ophthalmopathy.

Sequences were derived from peripheral blood mononuclear cells (PBMCs), sampled at new diagnosis, from a patient treated with antithyroid drugs. The receptors shown here come from a man aged 25 to 45 with Graves disease. The CDR3 runs from the conserved cysteine through the conserved F or W. D genes are given only for firm matches. Expanded clones get a size class; other rows say once, few or many, or leave the size out.

TRBJ2-7 TRBD1 - TRBV9 TGTGCCAGCAGCTTCGGGGACAGGGGGTACGAGCAGTACTTC CASSFGDRGYEQYF
TRBJ2-5 TRBD2 many TRBV20-1 TGCAGTGCTAGAGATTCGGGACTAGCGGAAGAGACCCAGTACTTC CSARDSGLAEETQYF
TRBJ2-7 TRBD1 - TRBV12-5 TGTGCTAGTGGTTTGCGGGCACCCCCGGGACAGGGCCTTTACGAGCAGTACTTC CASGLRAPPGQGLYEQYF
TRBJ1-4 TRBD1 - TRBV25-1 TGTGCCAGCAGTGAAACCCCAGGGGGCGGCGGAAAACTGTTTTTT CASSETPGGGGKLFF
TRBJ2-7 - - TRBV27 TGTGCCAGCAGTCCCCTAACATCCTACGAGCAGTACTTC CASSPLTSYEQYF
TRBJ2-2 - many TRBV5-1 TGCGCCAGCAGCTTGGCCAGCCAGGAGCTGTTTTTT CASSLASQELFF
TRBJ1-5 - many TRBV12-5 TGTGCTAGTGGAACCGGGACACCGGGGGATCAGCCCCAGCATTTT CASGTGTPGDQPQHF
TRBJ1-2 - many TRBV15 TGTGCCACCAGCAGAGGAGGTGGGGCTCCCTATGGCTACACCTTC CATSRGGGAPYGYTF
TRBJ2-7 TRBD2 many TRBV10-3 TGTGCCATCAGGGCCACTAGCGGGACCTACGAGCAGTACTTC CAIRATSGTYEQYF
TRBJ2-1 TRBD2 many TRBV2 TGTGCCAGCAGTGACGGGACTAGCGGATACAATGAGCAGTTCTTC CASSDGTSGYNEQFF
TRBJ1-1 - - TRBV9 TGTGCCAGCAGCGTAGAAAGGACTCGGAACACTGAAGCTTTCTTT CASSVERTRNTEAFF
TRBJ2-3 - many TRBV12-3/TRBV12-4 TGTGCCAGCAGTTTGCGGGCGGGACCCACAGATACGCAGTATTTT CASSLRAGPTDTQYF
TRBJ2-2 - many TRBV5-1 TGCGCCAGCCTCTTGGGTACGAACACCGGGGAGCTGTTTTTT CASLLGTNTGELFF
TRBJ2-1 - - TRBV9 TGTGCCAGCAGCCCCCGGACAGGGAGGGCCTACAATGAGCAGTTCTTC CASSPRTGRAYNEQFF
TRBJ1-1 - - TRBV5-1 TGCGCCAGCAGCTTGGAGGTCACCCCGAACACTGAAGCTTTCTTT CASSLEVTPNTEAFF
TRBJ2-7 - many TRBV29-1 TGCAGCGTTTACCTTGACTCACACTACGAGCAGTACTTC CSVYLDSHYEQYF
TRBJ1-1 - - TRBV7-2 TGTGCCAGCAGGCGGACAGCAGACCTATGGATGAACACTGAAGCTTTCTTT CASRRTADLWMNTEAFF
TRBJ1-2 - few TRBV19 TGTGCCAGTCGGAACAGGGTTACCTATGGCTACACCTTC CASRNRVTYGYTF
TRBJ1-1 TRBD1 many TRBV7-3 TGTGCCAGCAGCTTAACAGGGGGCAGGAACACTGAAGCTTTCTTT CASSLTGGRNTEAFF